These 29 T cell receptor beta chains were all obtained from the same sample, sequenced in a study of brain T cells in children with intractable seizures. Some clones are missing from TCRdb's copy, which holds only in-frame ones; the method was immunoSEQ multiplex PCR. Of approximately 41,000 clones in the sample, roughly 90% were seen once. Material: peripheral blood, obtained at surgery. The receptors shown here come from a girl aged 2 to 9 with tuberous sclerosis and intractable seizures.

The J gene is TRBJ1-1, the V gene TRBV24-1; unclear D gene. The germline V gene has CDR1 KGHDR and CDR2 SFDVKD. V was pared by 4 bases and J by 8 bases, with 13 bases between. The CDR3 runs 13 residues. The CDR3 reads CATSDPNSSEAFF. CDR3 bases: TGTGCCACCAGTGACCCAAACTCTAGCGAAGCTTTCTTT.

This chain connects TRBV5-8 to TRBJ1-4; D not resolved. The CDR3 loop spans 14 amino acids. Deletions cut 4 bases from V and 0 bases from J, with 7 bases between. The germline gives CDR1 SGHTS, CDR2 YDEGEE. This CDR3 reads CASSRDSTNEKLFF. DNA for the CDR3: TGTGCCAGCAGCCGTGATTCAACTAATGAAAAACTGTTTTTT.

V gene TRBV6-4 combines with J gene TRBJ1-5; 8 bases align to TRBD1. Germline loops: CDR1 MRHNA, CDR2 SNTAGT. The V gene end was trimmed by 1 base and the J gene end by 0 bases; junction bases not matched to a gene: 8. The CDR3 covers 18 residues. CDR3 DNA: TGTGCCAGCAGTGACTATGGCTGGACAGGGTATAGCAATCAGCCCCAGCATTTT. Protein product: CASSDYGWTGYSNQPQHF.

The chain combines TRBV5-1 with TRBJ1-1; D is unclear. Germline V gene sequence: CDR1 SGHRS, CDR2 YFSETQ. V lost 1 base, J lost 2 bases, and 9 bases lay in between. The CDR3 extends over 14 amino acids. Here the CDR3 reads CASSLMGPNTEAFF. In nucleotides, the CDR3 is TGCGCCAGCAGCTTGATGGGCCCTAACACTGAAGCTTTCTTT.

V and J are TRBV6-1 and TRBJ1-1; 12 nucleotides align to TRBD1. CDR3 length: 16 residues. After removal of 4 bases from V and 6 bases from J, the junction contained 9 bases not matched to a gene. Germline V gives CDR1 MNHNS, CDR2 SASEGT. CDR3 region: CASSAGTGGSNAEAFF. CDR3 nucleotide sequence: TGTGCCAGCAGTGCCGGGACAGGGGGCAGTAACGCTGAAGCTTTCTTT.

This rearrangement joins TRBV6-1 to TRBJ1-5, with TRBD1 matching over 7 bases. V dropped 5 bases and J dropped 5; count of bases not matched to a gene: 6. The CDR3 sequence is 14 residues long. From germline, CDR1 is MNHNS and CDR2 SASEGT. CDR3 DNA sequence: TGTGCCAGCAGTTTACAGGGGTTTGATCAGCCCCAGCATTTT. Encoded protein: CASSLQGFDQPQHF.

The V gene is TRBV18, the J gene TRBJ1-3; D ambiguous. V lost 2 bases and J 1 base, leaving 12 bases between the germline ends. CDR1 is KGHSH, CDR2 LQKENI, per germline. The CDR3 sequence is 16 residues long. CDR3 DNA: TGTGCCAGCTCACCAAGGGTGATGGGTTCTGGAAACACCATATATTTT. Translating it yields CASSPRVMGSGNTIYF.

The V and J genes are TRBV24-1 and TRBJ2-5; 9 bases fit TRBD1. In germline, CDR1 is KGHDR, CDR2 SFDVKD. The CDR3 contains 15 residues. V lost 5 bases and J lost 1; bases outside the gene matches: 4. The CDR3 loop is CATSAGTGLQETQYF. The CDR3 DNA is TGTGCCACCAGTGCCGGGACAGGGCTCCAAGAGACCCAGTACTTC.

The chain joins TRBV5-4 to TRBJ2-7; 11 nucleotides match TRBD2. The CDR3 extends over 17 amino acids. Germline V lookup: CDR1 SGHNT, CDR2 YYREEE (reference sequence). With V trimmed by 2 bases and J by 1 base, 8 bases remained unmatched. CDR3 region: CASSLKIAGGPSYEQYF. For the CDR3, the DNA is TGTGCCAGCAGCTTAAAAATAGCGGGGGGGCCGTCCTACGAGCAGTACTTC.

The V gene is TRBV27, the J gene TRBJ2-5; D call uncertain. The CDR3 is made up of 14 amino acids. Germline-derived CDR1 and CDR2 are MNHEY and SMNVEV (reference sequence). Trimming shortened V by 6 bases and J by 8 bases, and 19 bases separated the two germline ends. In DNA, the CDR3 is TGTGCCAGCAGCGGTAACTCAGCGACTCGCACCCAGTACTTC. Its translation is CASSGNSATRTQYF.

The V and J genes are TRBV7-3 and TRBJ2-3; TRBD2 matches at 10 bases. The V and J ends lost 4 bases and 6 bases, in that order; junction bases with no gene match: 7. Germline V gene lookup returns CDR1 SGHTA and CDR2 FQGTGA. The CDR3 contains 15 residues. Here the CDR3 DNA reads TGTGCCAGCAGCTCCCAGCGGGGGGGCCTCGATACGCAGTATTTT. Residues: CASSSQRGGLDTQYF.

There are a few counts of this clone. V gene TRBV6-5 combines with J gene TRBJ1-2; weak D call: TRBD1 (6 bases). Trimming took off 10 bases at V and 7 bases at J, with 19 bases between the two ends. The germline V gene encodes CDR1 MNHEY and CDR2 SVGAGI. The CDR3 loop spans 13 amino acids. DNA of the CDR3: TGTGCCATCACCTCCTCGGGGGCGAGTGGCTACACCTTC. Its translation: CAITSSGASGYTF.

V and J are TRBV19 and TRBJ2-3; TRBD1 is a possible D gene (6 bases). There are 16 residues in the CDR3. Trimming removed 5 bases at V and 2 bases at J, with 17 bases between. Germline CDR1 and CDR2: LNHDA and SQIVND (reference sequence). Written as DNA, the CDR3 is TGTGCCAGTAGTTACACCGGGACATTACACACAGATACGCAGTATTTT. Translating gives CASSYTGTLHTDTQYF.

The chain is built from TRBV4-1 and TRBJ2-1, with 10 nucleotides matching TRBD1. CDR3 size: 17 residues. Germline CDR1 is MGHRA and CDR2 is YSYEKL. The V gene end was trimmed by 0 bases and the J gene end by 10 bases; junction bases not matched to a gene: 12. CDR3 in amino acids: CASSQDRLETGGSEQFF. Written as DNA, the CDR3 is TGCGCCAGCAGCCAAGATAGGCTCGAGACAGGGGGCTCCGAGCAGTTCTTC.

This chain joins TRBV2 and TRBJ2-5, with D tentatively TRBD2 (6 bases). This CDR3 comprises 16 residues. The V gene lost 0 bases and the J gene lost 4 bases, with 15 bases spanning the gap. Germline V gives CDR1 SNHLY, CDR2 FYNNEI. The CDR3: CASSEALGEVIETQYF. The CDR3 DNA reads as TGTGCCAGCAGTGAAGCGCTGGGGGAGGTGATAGAGACCCAGTACTTC.

The V call is TRBV29-1, the J call TRBJ2-5; possibly TRBD1 for D (5 bases). Germline-derived CDR1 and CDR2 are SQVTM and ANQGSEA. The CDR3 loop spans 13 amino acids. Trimming left V 0 bases short and J 2 bases short, with 7 bases between. DNA for the CDR3: TGCAGCGTTGAAGAAGGGGCGCAAGAGACCCAGTACTTC. Translated, it gives CSVEEGAQETQYF.

The V gene is TRBV19, the J gene TRBJ2-2; possibly TRBD2 for D (5 bases). Trimming pared 6 bases from V and 1 base from J, leaving 15 bases between. Germline CDR1 and CDR2: LNHDA and SQIVND (reference sequence). This CDR3 is 16 amino acids long. The CDR3 nucleotides read TGTGCCAGTAGGCCTCGAGAAGCGGTGAACACCGGGGAGCTGTTTTTT. This gives the protein CASRPREAVNTGELFF.

The chain joins TRBV28 to TRBJ2-7; D is unresolved. Germline V gene data show CDR1 as MDHEN and CDR2 as SYDVKM. V lost 5 bases, J lost 7 bases, and 15 bases lay in between. CDR3 size: 13 residues. CDR3 region: CASSQYPATEQYF. CDR3 DNA sequence: TGTGCCAGCAGTCAGTACCCCGCTACGGAGCAGTACTTC.

In nucleotides, the CDR3 is TGTGCCAGCAGCCCTCCCACGGTGTGGAAACAAAAGTATCGGGGCTTTTCACCCCTCCACTTT. This translates into CASSPPTVWKQKYRGFSPLHF. The J gene is TRBJ1-6, the V gene TRBV4-2; weak D call: TRBD1 (5 bases). CDR1 is LGHNA, CDR2 YNFKEQ, per germline. V was clipped by 4 bases and J by 9 bases, with 34 bases between them. CDR3 size: 21 residues.

This clone has just a few counts. This chain uses TRBV18 with TRBJ1-1, with TRBD1 matching over 9 bases. This CDR3 has 14 residues. The ends lost 4 bases at V and 4 bases at J; junction bases unmatched: 4. The germline gives CDR1 KGHSH, CDR2 LQKENI. The CDR3 here is CASSLQGAGTEAFF. The CDR3 DNA follows: TGTGCCAGCTCACTACAGGGGGCCGGCACTGAAGCTTTCTTT.

CDR3 sequence (DNA): TGTGCCAGCAGCGGGGGAGGACCAGGGGACTGGGAGCAGTACGTC. This translates into CASSGGGPGDWEQYV. V and J are TRBV2 and TRBJ2-7; D assignment may be TRBD1 or TRBD2 (6 bases each). V was shortened by 6 bases and J by 7 bases, with 22 bases between the two germline ends. The germline V gene encodes CDR1 SNHLY and CDR2 FYNNEI. The CDR3 consists of 15 residues.

The chain has TRBV6-5 and TRBJ1-1, with D possibly being TRBD1 (6 bases). Germline V gene sequence: CDR1 MNHEY, CDR2 SVGAGI. The germline V and J ends were trimmed by 7 bases and 1 base, with 16 bases remaining between them. This CDR3 is built from 15 residues. CDR3 DNA: TGTGCCAGCACCCCTAACCGGGGGCGGAACACTGAAGCTTTCTTT. Residues: CASTPNRGRNTEAFF.

The V gene is TRBV10-2, the J gene TRBJ1-2; D gene ambiguous. V was shortened by 1 base and J by 0 bases, with 9 bases between the two germline ends. Germline V gene data show CDR1 as WSHSY and CDR2 as SAAADI. The CDR3 loop spans 15 amino acids. CDR3 DNA sequence: TGCGCCAGCAGTGAGTGGGCAGTCTCTAACTATGGCTACACCTTC. It yields the protein CASSEWAVSNYGYTF.

This sequence joins TRBV28 and TRBJ2-5, with 8 positions matching TRBD2. V shed 7 bases and J 3 bases; nucleotides not matched to a gene: 4. Germline lookup yields CDR1 MDHEN and CDR2 SYDVKM. The CDR3 runs 13 residues. The CDR3 DNA reads as TGTGCCAGCACCTCCGGGGGGGAAGAGACCCAGTACTTC. Its protein product is CASTSGGEETQYF.

V is TRBV19 and J is TRBJ2-7; D is possibly TRBD1 (6 bases). The CDR3 has 14 amino acids. The V end was cut by 8 bases, the J end by 6 bases, with 20 bases between. CDR1 and CDR2 (germline): LNHDA, SQIVND (reference sequence). CDR3 residues: CASSTQGSFSEQYF. The CDR3 nucleotides are TGTGCCAGTTCTACCCAGGGGTCCTTCTCCGAGCAGTACTTC.

The chain carries TRBV7-8 and TRBJ1-1, with D hard to call. Trimming cost V 4 bases and J 7 bases, with 7 bases left between them. The CDR3 loop spans 11 amino acids. CDR1 SGHVS and CDR2 FQNEAQ come from the germline V gene. The CDR3 bases are TGTGCCAGCAGCTCGCTGAGTGAAGCTTTCTTT. Its protein is CASSSLSEAFF.

Worth noting for this clone: Because the CDR3's place on the DNA is in doubt, the DNA is left out and the CDR3 is given as listed by TCRdb. V and J are TRBV21-1 and TRBJ1-6; the table gives TRBD1 as D, unverified against the DNA. TRBV21-1 has pseudogene status. The CDR3 spans 17 residues, counting both ends. The chain's CDR3 is CASSKVGIGTGDSPLHF.

The CDR3 spells CASSQDHRGNGYTF. The DNA for the CDR3 is TGCGCCAGCAGCCAAGATCACAGGGGCAATGGCTACACCTTC. The chain uses TRBV4-1 and TRBJ1-2, with 7 nucleotides matching TRBD1. V was clipped by 0 bases and J by 6 bases; unmatched bases: 4. Germline loops: CDR1 MGHRA, CDR2 YSYEKL. CDR3 length: 14 residues.

V is TRBV15 and J is TRBJ1-1; D not certain. V was pared by 6 bases and J by 1 base, with 12 bases between. CDR3 size: 14 residues. In germline, CDR1 is LNHNV, CDR2 YYDKDF (reference sequence). The CDR3 bases are TGTGCCACCAGTGTCAAAGGGCGGAACACTGAAGCTTTCTTT. It yields the protein CATSVKGRNTEAFF.